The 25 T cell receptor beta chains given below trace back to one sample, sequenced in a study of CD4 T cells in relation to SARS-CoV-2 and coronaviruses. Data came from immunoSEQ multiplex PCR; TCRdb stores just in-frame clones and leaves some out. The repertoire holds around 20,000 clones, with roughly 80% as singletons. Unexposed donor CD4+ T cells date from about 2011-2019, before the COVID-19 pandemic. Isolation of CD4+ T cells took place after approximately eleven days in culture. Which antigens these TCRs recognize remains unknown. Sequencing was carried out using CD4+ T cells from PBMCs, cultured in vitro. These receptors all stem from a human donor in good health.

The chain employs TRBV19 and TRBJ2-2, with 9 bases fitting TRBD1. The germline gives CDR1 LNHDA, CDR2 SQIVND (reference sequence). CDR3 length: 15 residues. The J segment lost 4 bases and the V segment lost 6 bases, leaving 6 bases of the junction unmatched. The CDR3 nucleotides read TGTGCCAGTAGCGACGACAGGGGGGGCACCGGGGAGCTGTTTTTT. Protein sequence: CASSDDRGGTGELFF. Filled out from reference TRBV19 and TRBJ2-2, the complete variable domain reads DGGITQSPKYLFRKEGQNVTLSCEQNLNHDAMYWYRQDPGQGLRLIYYSQIVNDFQKGDIAEGYSVSREKKESFPLTVTSAQKNPTAFYLCASSDDRGGTGELFFGEGSRLTVL.

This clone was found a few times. CDR3 nucleotide sequence: TGCGCCAGCAGCCATGGTGGGACAGGGGGTCGACGGAGCTCCTACGAGCAGTACTTC. It is translated as CASSHGGTGGRRSSYEQYF. The chain recombines TRBV23-1 with TRBJ2-7; 11 nucleotides line up with TRBD1. Being an ORF, TRBV23-1 has a function that is uncertain. V shed 6 bases and J 0 bases; nucleotides not matched to a gene: 16. The CDR3 has 19 residues.

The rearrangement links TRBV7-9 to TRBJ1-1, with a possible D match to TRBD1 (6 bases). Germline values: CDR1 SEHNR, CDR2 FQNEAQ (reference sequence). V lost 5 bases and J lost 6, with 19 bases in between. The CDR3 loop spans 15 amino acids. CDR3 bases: TGTGCCAGCAGCCCTCGGAACAGGGTGGTCCCTGAAGCTTTCTTT. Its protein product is CASSPRNRVVPEAFF.

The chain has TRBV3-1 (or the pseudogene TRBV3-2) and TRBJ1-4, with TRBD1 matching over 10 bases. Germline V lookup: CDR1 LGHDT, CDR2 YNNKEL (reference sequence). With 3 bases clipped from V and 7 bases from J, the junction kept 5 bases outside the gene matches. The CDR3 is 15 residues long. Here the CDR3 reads CASSQAGTGAEKLFF. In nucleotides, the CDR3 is TGTGCCAGCAGCCAGGCCGGGACAGGGGCTGAAAAACTGTTTTTT.

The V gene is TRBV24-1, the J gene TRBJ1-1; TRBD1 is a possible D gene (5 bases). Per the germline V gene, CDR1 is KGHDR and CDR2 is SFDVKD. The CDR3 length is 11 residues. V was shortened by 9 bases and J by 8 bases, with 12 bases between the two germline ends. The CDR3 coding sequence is TGTGCCACCGAAAGGGACGGAGAAGCTTTCTTT. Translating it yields CATERDGEAFF.

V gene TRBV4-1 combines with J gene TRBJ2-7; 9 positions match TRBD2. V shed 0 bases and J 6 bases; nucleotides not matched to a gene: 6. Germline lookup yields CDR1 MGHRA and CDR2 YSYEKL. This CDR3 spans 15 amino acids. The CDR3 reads CASSQDSAGGGEQYF. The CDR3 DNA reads TGCGCCAGCAGCCAAGATTCGGCGGGAGGGGGCGAGCAGTACTTC.

In nucleotides, the CDR3 is TGTGCCAGCAGCCTTCTTGGACAGGGTTCCGAGCAGTACTTC. Translated: CASSLLGQGSEQYF. The chain has TRBV3-1 (or the pseudogene TRBV3-2) and TRBJ2-7; 8 bases match TRBD1. Trimming at V came to 4 bases and at J to 6 bases, leaving 8 bases not matched to a gene. Germline CDR1 LGHDT, CDR2 YNNKEL (reference sequence). CDR3 length: 14 amino acids.

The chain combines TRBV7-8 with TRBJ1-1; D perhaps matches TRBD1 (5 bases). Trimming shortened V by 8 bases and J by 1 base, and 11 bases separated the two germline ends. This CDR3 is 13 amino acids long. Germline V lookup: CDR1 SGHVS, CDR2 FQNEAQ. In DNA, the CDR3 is TGTGCCAGCGCTCGGGGCAGGAACACTGAAGCTTTCTTT. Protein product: CASARGRNTEAFF.

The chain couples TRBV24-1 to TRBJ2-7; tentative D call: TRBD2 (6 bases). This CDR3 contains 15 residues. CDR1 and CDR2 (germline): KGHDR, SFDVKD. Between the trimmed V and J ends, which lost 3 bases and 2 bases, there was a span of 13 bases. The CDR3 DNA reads TGTGCCACCAGTGATAGTCACGGGGGAGCCTACGAGCAGTACTTC. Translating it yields CATSDSHGGAYEQYF.

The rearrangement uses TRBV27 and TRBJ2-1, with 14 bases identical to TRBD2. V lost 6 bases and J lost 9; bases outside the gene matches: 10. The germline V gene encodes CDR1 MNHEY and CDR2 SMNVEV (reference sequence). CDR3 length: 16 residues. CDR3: CASRAGGLAGGGEQFF. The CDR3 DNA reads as TGTGCCAGCAGGGCCGGCGGACTAGCGGGAGGAGGTGAGCAGTTCTTC.

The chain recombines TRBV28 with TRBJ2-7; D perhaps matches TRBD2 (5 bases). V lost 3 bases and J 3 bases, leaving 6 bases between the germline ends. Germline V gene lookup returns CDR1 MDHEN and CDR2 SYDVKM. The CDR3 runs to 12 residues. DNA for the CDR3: TGTGCCAGCAGTTTGGAGGACTACGAGCAGTACTTC. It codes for CASSLEDYEQYF.

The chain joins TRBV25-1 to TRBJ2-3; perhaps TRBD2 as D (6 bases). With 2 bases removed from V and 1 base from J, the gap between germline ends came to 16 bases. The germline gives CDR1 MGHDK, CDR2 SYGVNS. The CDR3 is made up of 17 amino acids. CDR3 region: CASSEDWGVRGTDTQYF. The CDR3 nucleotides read TGTGCCAGCAGTGAAGATTGGGGGGTTCGGGGCACAGATACGCAGTATTTT. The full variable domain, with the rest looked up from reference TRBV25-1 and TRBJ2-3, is EADIYQTPRYLVIGTGKKITLECSQTMGHDKMYWYQQDPGMELHLIHYSYGVNSTEKGDLSSESTVSRIRTEHFPLTLESARPSHTSQYLCASSEDWGVRGTDTQYFGPGTRLTVL.

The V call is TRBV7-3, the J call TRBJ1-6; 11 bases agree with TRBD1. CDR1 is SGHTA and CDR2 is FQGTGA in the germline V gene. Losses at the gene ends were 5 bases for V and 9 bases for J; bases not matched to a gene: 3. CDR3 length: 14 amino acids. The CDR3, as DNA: TGTGCCAGCAGCCCGGGGACAGGGGGTTCACCCCTCCACTTT. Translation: CASSPGTGGSPLHF. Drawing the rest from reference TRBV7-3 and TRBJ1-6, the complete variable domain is GAGVSQTPSNKVTEKGKYVELRCDPISGHTALYWYRQSLGQGPEFLIYFQGTGAADDSGLPNDRFFAVRPEGSVSTLKIQRTERGDSAVYLCASSPGTGGSPLHFGNGTRLTVT.

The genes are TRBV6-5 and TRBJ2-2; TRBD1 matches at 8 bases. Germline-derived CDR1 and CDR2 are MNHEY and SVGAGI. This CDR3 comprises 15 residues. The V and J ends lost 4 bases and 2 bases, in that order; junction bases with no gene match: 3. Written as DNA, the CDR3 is TGTGCCAGCAGTTCGACAGGGGAAAACACCGGGGAGCTGTTTTTT. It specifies CASSSTGENTGELFF.

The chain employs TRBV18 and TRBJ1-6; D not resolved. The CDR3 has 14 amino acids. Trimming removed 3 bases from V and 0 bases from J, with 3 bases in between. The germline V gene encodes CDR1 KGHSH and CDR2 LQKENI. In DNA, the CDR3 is TGTGCCAGCTCACCTTCCTCCTATAATTCACCCCTCCACTTT. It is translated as CASSPSSYNSPLHF.

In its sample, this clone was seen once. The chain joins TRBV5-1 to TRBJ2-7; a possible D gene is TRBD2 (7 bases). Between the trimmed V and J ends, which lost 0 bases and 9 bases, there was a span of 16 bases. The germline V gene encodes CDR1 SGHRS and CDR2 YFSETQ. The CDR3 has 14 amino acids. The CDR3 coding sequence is TGCGCCAGCAGCTTGGCTGGGGGGGGCAGCGGGCAGTACTTC. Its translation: CASSLAGGGSGQYF.

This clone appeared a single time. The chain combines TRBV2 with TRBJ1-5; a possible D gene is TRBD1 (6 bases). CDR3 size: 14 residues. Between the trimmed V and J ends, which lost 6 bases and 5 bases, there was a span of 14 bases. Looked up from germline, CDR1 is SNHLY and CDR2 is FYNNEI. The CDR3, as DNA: TGTGCCAGCAGCGGAGACAGGAGCTATCAGCCCCAGCATTTT. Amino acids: CASSGDRSYQPQHF.

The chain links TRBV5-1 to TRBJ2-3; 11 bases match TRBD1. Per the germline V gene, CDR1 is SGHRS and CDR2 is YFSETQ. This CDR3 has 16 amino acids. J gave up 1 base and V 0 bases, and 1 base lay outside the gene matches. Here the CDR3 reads CASSLGTGGGTDTQYF. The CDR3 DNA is TGCGCCAGCAGCTTGGGGACAGGGGGCGGCACAGATACGCAGTATTTT.

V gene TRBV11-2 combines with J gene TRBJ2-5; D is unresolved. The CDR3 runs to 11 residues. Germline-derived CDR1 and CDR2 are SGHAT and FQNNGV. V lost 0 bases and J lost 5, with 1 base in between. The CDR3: CASSLDETQYF. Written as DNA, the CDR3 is TGTGCCAGCAGCTTAGACGAGACCCAGTACTTC. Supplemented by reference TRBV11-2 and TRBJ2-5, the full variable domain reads EAGVAQSPRYKIIEKRQSVAFWCNPISGHATLYWYQQILGQGPKLLIQFQNNGVVDDSQLPKDRFSAERLKGVDSTLKIQPAKLEDSAVYLCASSLDETQYFGPGTRLLVL.

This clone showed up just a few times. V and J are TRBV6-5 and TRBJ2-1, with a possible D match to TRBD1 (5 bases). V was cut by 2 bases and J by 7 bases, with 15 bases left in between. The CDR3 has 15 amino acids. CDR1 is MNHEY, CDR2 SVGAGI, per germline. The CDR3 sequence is CASSYGAAEINEQFF. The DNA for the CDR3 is TGTGCCAGCAGTTACGGGGCGGCAGAGATAAATGAGCAGTTCTTC.

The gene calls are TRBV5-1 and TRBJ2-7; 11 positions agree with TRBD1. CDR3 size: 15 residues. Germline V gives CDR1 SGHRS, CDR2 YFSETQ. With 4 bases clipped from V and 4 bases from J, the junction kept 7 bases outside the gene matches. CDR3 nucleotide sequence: TGCGCCAGCAGCCCGGGGGGGACAGGGGGTTACGAGCAGTACTTC. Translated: CASSPGGTGGYEQYF.

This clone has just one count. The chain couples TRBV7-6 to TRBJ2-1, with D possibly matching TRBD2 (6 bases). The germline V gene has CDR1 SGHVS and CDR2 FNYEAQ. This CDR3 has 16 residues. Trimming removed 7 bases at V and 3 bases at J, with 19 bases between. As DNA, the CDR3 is TGTGCCAGCACCAAGAGTTGGGTTAGCGGCTACAATGAGCAGTTCTTC. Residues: CASTKSWVSGYNEQFF.

This CDR3 reads CSARALGGEGETQYF. As DNA, the CDR3 is TGCAGTGCTCGTGCGCTAGGGGGGGAGGGAGAGACCCAGTACTTC. The chain links TRBV20-1 to TRBJ2-5; TRBD2 is a possible D gene (7 bases). Germline CDR1 DFQATT, CDR2 SNEGSKA (reference sequence). V gave up 5 bases and J gave up 4 bases, with 20 bases separating them. The CDR3 spans 15 residues.

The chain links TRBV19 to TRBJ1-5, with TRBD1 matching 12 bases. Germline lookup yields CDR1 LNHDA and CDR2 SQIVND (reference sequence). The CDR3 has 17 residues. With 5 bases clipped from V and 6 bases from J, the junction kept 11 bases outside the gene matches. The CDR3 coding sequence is TGTGCCAGTAGTCCTTTCGGGACAGGGGGCTTGGGTCAGCCCCAGCATTTT. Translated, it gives CASSPFGTGGLGQPQHF.

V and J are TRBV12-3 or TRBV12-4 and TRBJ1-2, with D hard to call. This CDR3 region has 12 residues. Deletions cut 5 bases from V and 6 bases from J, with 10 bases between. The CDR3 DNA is TGTGCCAGCAGTGCAGACATGGATGGCTACACCTTC. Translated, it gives CASSADMDGYTF.